This TCR beta chain was identified in a study of blood T cell repertoires in COVID-19 (dated by TCRdb to about 2020). In the study overall: Collaborator samples came from the United States, Italy and Spain and covered acute and convalescent phases of COVID-19. Subjects who had been exposed to COVID-19, were actively infected with it, or had recovered from it provided the deeply sampled blood TCRbeta repertoires that made up the dataset. Samples were obtained from the ongoing ImmuneRACE study (first 160 participants) and from some 1,200 subjects provided by 6 global collaborators. A de-identified subject ID, COVID-19 status, age in years and sex were almost always included in the sample metadata. The material from the prospective study consisted of cDNA or gDNA derived from T cells, B-cell-depleted T cells, or PBMCs. Where available, HLA class I and class II types were taken from metadata supplied by the sample provider and were not determined by assay-based typing. The repertoires were made available in a free public database intended to serve as a resource for research on the immune response to SARS-CoV-2.

TCRbeta CDR3 regions were amplified from genomic DNA using the immunoSEQ Assay, a bias-controlled multiplex PCR. The paper's processing steps were these. Nucleated cell counts per sample were estimated from amplification of reference gene primers within the assay. Sequence reads were collapsed and filtered to measure the absolute abundance of every unique TCRbeta CDR3 rearrangement. For each sample, productive Simpson clonality was calculated as the square root of Simpson's diversity index across productive rearrangements. TCRdb holds this immuneACCESS table with in-frame rearrangements only. Some clones are missing; in checked studies, unresolved V genes explain under half, and the rest has no known cause. The D gene and trimming were derived from the DNA, and the V and J assignments and clone size from that table. The sample contains about 380,000 clones, roughly 91% of them found a single time. In total, the top ten clones hold roughly 1.2% of the sample.

As to this clone: Its target antigen remains unknown. No base qualities exist here, and no much larger clone lies one base off it.

Overall results and qualifications from the work: The amount of clinical and demographic metadata varied by source and participant and was provided uncurated.

Clipping removes 3 bases from V and 3 bases from J, with 3 as the unmatched junction base count. From the cysteine up to the phenylalanine, the CDR3 has a length of 13 residues. Only the CDR3 DNA is retained, 39 bases long and in frame from the first base. The germline V gene provides CDR1 SQVTM and CDR2 ANQGSEA. Participants in the prospective study were aged roughly 18 to 100 years, lived in approximately 26 United States geographic areas, and enrolled through a virtual design. To assign participants to cohorts, the prospective study relied on clinical history that participants themselves reported in a screening survey and a study questionnaire. For ImmuneRACE Cohort 3, a participant was defined as recovered based on two consecutive negative NP/OP PCR tests, clearance by a healthcare professional, or resolution of symptoms. In the prospective study, whole blood, serum and a nasopharyngeal or oropharyngeal swab were collected from each participant by mobile phlebotomists. Over an approximately 2-month period, participants in the prospective study had the option of providing additional blood draws and questionnaires. Before DNA extraction, blood samples from the prospective study were shipped at room temperature or frozen.

The sequence was collected from a woman aged 18-29 years who had recovered from COVID-19. Recombination joined TRBV29-1 with TRBJ1-2, with 8 bases aligning to TRBD1. Sequenced material: PBMCs or T cells enriched from blood (not recorded which). The base sequence is TGCAGCGTTGATTCGGACAGGGACTATGGCTACACCTTC. Its translation reads: CSVDSDRDYGYTF.